These 18 T cell receptor beta chains share one sample of origin, sequenced in a study of OX40 agonist ivuxolimab in advanced cancers. Sequencing used immunoSEQ multiplex PCR; TCRdb keeps in-frame clones, though not all of them. The sample has 84,000 or so clones; about nine tenths are singletons. The source was CD4+ or CD8+ T cells sorted from blood, collected in a trial of the OX40 agonist ivuxolimab. These receptor sequences come from an adult with an advanced solid tumor such as melanoma, head and neck, liver or kidney cancer.

DNA for the CDR3: TGTGCCAGCAGCTTAGCAGGGACAAAAAACATTCAGTACTTC. It codes for CASSLAGTKNIQYF. The chain carries TRBV11-2 and TRBJ2-4; the D gene is possibly TRBD1 (6 bases). CDR1 and CDR2 from the germline V gene are SGHAT and FQNNGV. The CDR3 loop spans 14 amino acids. V gave up 1 base and J gave up 4 bases, with 8 bases separating them. The full variable domain, completed using reference TRBV11-2 and TRBJ2-4, is EAGVAQSPRYKIIEKRQSVAFWCNPISGHATLYWYQQILGQGPKLLIQFQNNGVVDDSQLPKDRFSAERLKGVDSTLKIQPAKLEDSAVYLCASSLAGTKNIQYFGAGTRLSVL.

The chain employs TRBV11-2 and TRBJ2-7; D may correspond to TRBD1 or TRBD2 (5 bases each). The CDR3 covers 16 residues. Germline CDR1 and CDR2: SGHAT and FQNNGV. The V gene lost 0 bases and the J gene lost 0 bases, with 12 bases spanning the gap. Here the CDR3 DNA reads TGTGCCAGCAGCTTAGATCTGGGACCTCCCTCCTACGAGCAGTACTTC. Amino acid sequence: CASSLDLGPPSYEQYF.

This rearrangement joins TRBV28 to TRBJ2-5; unclear D gene. The CDR3 contains 15 residues. V gave up 3 bases and J gave up 1 base, with 12 bases separating them. The germline gives CDR1 MDHEN, CDR2 SYDVKM. In DNA, the CDR3 is TGTGCCAGCAGTTTTAGACGGCAGATCCAAGAGACCCAGTACTTC. This encodes CASSFRRQIQETQYF. The full variable domain, rest sourced from reference TRBV28 and TRBJ2-5, is DVKVTQSSRYLVKRTGEKVFLECVQDMDHENMFWYRQDPGLGLRLIYFSYDVKMKEKGDIPEGYSVSREKKERFSLILESASTNQTSMYLCASSFRRQIQETQYFGPGTRLLVL.

This clone appeared a few times. V is TRBV7-9 and J is TRBJ1-6; no clear D. Germline V gives CDR1 SEHNR, CDR2 FQNEAQ (reference sequence). The CDR3 has 13 amino acids. V gave up 4 bases and J gave up 11 bases, with 12 bases separating them. CDR3 sequence: CASSSDNWAPLHF. The CDR3 bases are TGTGCCAGCAGCTCGGATAATTGGGCACCCCTCCACTTT.

The rearrangement joins TRBV11-3 to TRBJ1-3; TRBD1 agrees at 7 bases. V dropped 5 bases and J dropped 5; count of bases not matched to a gene: 6. Germline loops: CDR1 SGHNT, CDR2 YENEEA. The CDR3 is 14 residues long. The CDR3 region has the DNA TGTGCCAGCAGCCCCGGGACAGCGCGAAACACCATATATTTT. This sequence encodes CASSPGTARNTIYF.

The V and J genes are TRBV4-1 and TRBJ2-7; D may be TRBD1 (5 bases). This CDR3 contains 14 residues. CDR1 is MGHRA, CDR2 YSYEKL, per germline. The V gene lost 0 bases and the J gene lost 2 bases, with 8 bases spanning the gap. The chain's CDR3 is CASSQEPGTYEQYF. The CDR3 DNA reads TGCGCCAGCAGCCAAGAACCAGGGACCTACGAGCAGTACTTC.

This sequence joins TRBV27 and TRBJ2-1; no reliable D call. The CDR3 has 16 amino acids. V was pared by 5 bases and J by 4 bases, with 18 bases between. Germline CDR1 reads MNHEY; CDR2 reads SMNVEV (reference sequence). The CDR3 protein is CASSPSPQVAYNEQFF. CDR3 in DNA: TGTGCCAGCAGTCCAAGTCCCCAAGTAGCTTACAATGAGCAGTTCTTC.

The V call is TRBV6-4, the J call TRBJ2-5; the D gene is possibly TRBD2 (6 bases). The CDR3 has 13 amino acids. Germline CDR1 MRHNA, CDR2 SNTAGT. The V end lost 4 bases, the J end lost 4 bases, and 10 bases lay between the germline ends. The CDR3 DNA is TGTGCCAGCAGTGTGCAGGAGGGAGAGACCCAGTACTTC. Translated: CASSVQEGETQYF.

V usage is TRBV20-1 and J usage is TRBJ2-5, with D tentatively TRBD1 (6 bases). The germline CDR1 and CDR2 sequences are DFQATT and SNEGSKA (reference sequence). V gave up 3 bases and J gave up 10 bases, with 9 bases separating them. The CDR3 consists of 10 residues. CDR3 sequence (DNA): TGCAGTGCTAGCAGGGGAAACCAGTACTTC. It translates to CSASRGNQYF.

The chain is built from TRBV7-7 and TRBJ2-5; D perhaps matches TRBD1 (6 bases). CDR1 and CDR2 from the germline V gene are SSHAT and FNYEAQ (reference sequence). The CDR3 has 14 residues. The germline V and J ends were trimmed by 6 bases and 5 bases, with 16 bases remaining between them. The DNA for the CDR3 is TGTGCCAGCAGTTCAACAGGGTATGGGGAGACCCAGTACTTC. Its protein product is CASSSTGYGETQYF.

This clone was counted a single time. An end of the junction differs from the germline gene, which may be a read error. This chain connects TRBV5-4 to TRBJ1-2, with D possibly being TRBD1 (6 bases). This CDR3 spans 12 amino acids. In germline, CDR1 is SGHNT, CDR2 YYREEE (reference sequence). The CDR3 protein is CASSLDSYGYTF. In DNA, the CDR3 is TGTGCCAGCAGTTTGGACAGCTATGGCTACACCTTC.

This clone appeared a few times. The rearrangement joins TRBV27 to TRBJ2-7; D might be TRBD1 or TRBD2, each matching 5 bases. The V gene lost 0 bases and the J gene lost 2 bases, with 8 bases spanning the gap. The germline V gene encodes CDR1 MNHEY and CDR2 SMNVEV (reference sequence). CDR3 length equals 14 residues. This CDR3 reads CASSLSSGPYEQYF. The DNA of the CDR3 is TGTGCCAGCAGTTTATCTTCGGGACCCTACGAGCAGTACTTC.

The chain recombines TRBV12-1 with TRBJ2-1; the table calls TRBD1, which could not be checked here. TRBV12-1 is annotated as a pseudogene. This CDR3 comprises 15 residues. CDR3 loop: CASSFAGRVHNEQFF. The CDR3 region has the DNA TGTGCCAGCAGCTTTGCTGGCAGGGTCCACAATGAGCAGTTCTTC.

J is TRBJ2-2 and V is TRBV29-1, with D perhaps matching TRBD2 (7 bases). From germline, CDR1 is SQVTM and CDR2 ANQGSEA. The V gene lost 6 bases and the J gene lost 3 bases, with 14 bases spanning the gap. The CDR3 has 14 amino acids. The DNA of the CDR3 is TGCAGCGTCCGAGGGGGGGCGGACACCGGGGAGCTGTTTTTT. It codes for CSVRGGADTGELFF.

This sequence joins TRBV5-8 and TRBJ2-2; a possible D gene is TRBD1 (6 bases). This CDR3 contains 16 residues. Trimming left V 5 bases short and J 0 bases short, with 14 bases between. Germline V gives CDR1 SGHTS, CDR2 YDEGEE. The CDR3 nucleotides read TGTGCCAGCAGACTACCGGGACAATCGAACACCGGGGAGCTGTTTTTT. Translation: CASRLPGQSNTGELFF.

This chain joins TRBV4-2 and TRBJ2-3; D possibly corresponds to TRBD2 (5 bases). Per the germline V gene, CDR1 is LGHNA and CDR2 is YNFKEQ. Trimming pared 0 bases from V and 1 base from J, leaving 8 bases between. The CDR3 is made up of 15 amino acids. The CDR3 reads CASSQDGSGTDTQYF. CDR3 DNA sequence: TGTGCCAGCAGCCAAGATGGTAGCGGCACAGATACGCAGTATTTT.

This chain joins TRBV5-1 and TRBJ2-2; D is ambiguous. V was clipped by 4 bases and J by 0 bases, with 13 bases between them. The length of the CDR3 is 16 residues. Germline V gene lookup returns CDR1 SGHRS and CDR2 YFSETQ. The CDR3 region has the DNA TGCGCCAGCAGCCAACTTAGGGTCGCGAACACCGGGGAGCTGTTTTTT. It specifies CASSQLRVANTGELFF.

DNA of the CDR3: TGTGCCAGCAGTTTAGTCCAGGGCGACTACACCTTC. Translating gives CASSLVQGDYTF. J is TRBJ1-2 and V is TRBV28, with a weak D call TRBD1 (5 bases). Per the germline V gene, CDR1 is MDHEN and CDR2 is SYDVKM. The V end was cut by 2 bases, the J end by 10 bases, with 11 bases between. This CDR3 is 12 amino acids long.